This T cell receptor beta chain was recorded in a study of shared clonotypes between healthy human individuals. Findings of the study overall: Naive subsets tended to show greater estimated richness than memory subsets.

The length of the CDR3 is 14 residues. V lost 5 bases and J 5 bases, leaving 13 bases between the germline ends. Looked up from germline, CDR1 is LNHDA and CDR2 is SQIVND (reference sequence). Investigators spread the genomic DNA of each subset evenly over several immunoSEQ plates. Sorted-subset replicate PCR reactions contained roughly 190 ng DNA, corresponding to about 30,000 T cell genomes. How the authors handled the data: For the immunoSEQ data, sequences were junction-only without quality scores, so filtering differed. Here immunoSEQ multiplex PCR was the method, and the copy in TCRdb shows in-frame clones only, minus some. The V and J calls and the clone size are those of that table, but D and trimming were determined from the DNA. The sample lists some 2,000,000 clones; approximately 95% were seen once. Positive CCR7 selection of CD45RO-negative cells yielded the naive CD8 cells, and terminally differentiated effector memory CD45RA+ cells were excluded.

About this clone: The antigen is unknown.

The clonotype comes from a man between 18 and 35 years old in good health. The genes are TRBV19 and TRBJ2-1; D is possibly TRBD1 (6 bases). Source material: naive CD8+ T cells sorted from blood. CDR3 sequence reads: CASSAGQLHNEQFF. CDR3 in DNA: TGTGCCAGTAGTGCCGGACAGCTCCACAATGAGCAGTTCTTC.